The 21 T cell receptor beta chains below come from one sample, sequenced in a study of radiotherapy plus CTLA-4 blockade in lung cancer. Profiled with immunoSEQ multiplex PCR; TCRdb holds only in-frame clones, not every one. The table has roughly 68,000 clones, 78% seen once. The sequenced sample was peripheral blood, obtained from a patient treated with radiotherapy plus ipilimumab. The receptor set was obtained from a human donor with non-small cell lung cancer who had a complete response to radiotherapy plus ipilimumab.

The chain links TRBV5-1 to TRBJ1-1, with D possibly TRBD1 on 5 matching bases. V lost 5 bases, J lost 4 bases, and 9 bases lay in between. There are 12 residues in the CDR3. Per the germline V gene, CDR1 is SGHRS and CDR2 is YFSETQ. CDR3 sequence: CASRAGLTEAFF. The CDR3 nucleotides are TGCGCCAGCAGGGCGGGGCTCACTGAAGCTTTCTTT. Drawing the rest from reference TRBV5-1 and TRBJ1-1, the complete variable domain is KAGVTQTPRYLIKTRGQQVTLSCSPISGHRSVSWYQQTPGQGLQFLFEYFSETQRNKGNFPGRFSGRQFSNSRSEMNVSTLELGDSALYLCASRAGLTEAFFGQGTRLTVV.

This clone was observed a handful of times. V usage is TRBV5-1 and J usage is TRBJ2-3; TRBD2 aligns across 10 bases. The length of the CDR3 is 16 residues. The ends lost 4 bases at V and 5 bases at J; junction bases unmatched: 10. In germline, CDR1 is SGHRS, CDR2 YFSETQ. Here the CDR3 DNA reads TGCGCCAGCAGCGGAGATAGCGGGGGGCGAGGAGATACGCAGTATTTT. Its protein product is CASSGDSGGRGDTQYF.

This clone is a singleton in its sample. Written as DNA, the CDR3 is TGTGCCAGCAGCTTAGAAGGGTCAGGGCTCCAGCCCCAGCATTTT. This gives the protein CASSLEGSGLQPQHF. The chain combines TRBV7-9 with TRBJ1-5; a possible D gene is TRBD1 (5 bases). Germline V gives CDR1 SEHNR, CDR2 FQNEAQ (reference sequence). Trimming took 1 base from V and 7 from J, leaving 14 bases between them. CDR3 length: 15 residues. Together with reference TRBV7-9 and TRBJ1-5, the CDR3 gives the full variable domain: DTGVSQNPRHKITKRGQNVTFRCDPISEHNRLYWYRQTLGQGPEFLTYFQNEAQLEKSRLLSDRFSAERPKGSFSTLEIQRTEQGDSAMYLCASSLEGSGLQPQHFGDGTRLSIL.

For the CDR3, the DNA is TGTGCCAGCAGGGCGACAGGGGAAATCAAAAAACTGTTTTTT. Residues: CASRATGEIKKLFF. The rearrangement uses TRBV2 and TRBJ1-4; the match to TRBD1 covers 8 bases. V lost 6 bases and J lost 9; bases outside the gene matches: 9. The CDR3 spans 14 residues. Germline V CDR1 and CDR2: SNHLY, FYNNEI.

In nucleotides, the CDR3 is TGTGCCAGCAGTTTTCGTGGCAGGGGGCAGATTAACATTCAGTACTTC. It codes for CASSFRGRGQINIQYF. The genes are TRBV27 and TRBJ2-4; 8 bases are a match to TRBD1. The ends lost 3 bases at V and 7 bases at J; junction bases unmatched: 11. The CDR3 totals 16 residues. CDR1 is MNHEY and CDR2 is SMNVEV in the germline V gene (reference sequence).

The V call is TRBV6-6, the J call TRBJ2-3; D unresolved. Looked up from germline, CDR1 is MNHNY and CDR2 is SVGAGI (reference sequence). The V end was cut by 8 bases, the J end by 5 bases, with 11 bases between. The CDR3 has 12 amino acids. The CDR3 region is CASRALEDTQYF. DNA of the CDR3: TGTGCCAGCCGGGCCCTCGAAGATACGCAGTATTTT.

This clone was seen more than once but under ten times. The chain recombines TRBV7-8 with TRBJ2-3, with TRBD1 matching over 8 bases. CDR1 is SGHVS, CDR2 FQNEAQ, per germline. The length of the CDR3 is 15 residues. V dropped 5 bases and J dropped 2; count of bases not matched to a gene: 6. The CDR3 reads CASSRRDRPTDTQYF. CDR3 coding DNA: TGTGCCAGCAGCCGCCGGGACAGGCCCACAGATACGCAGTATTTT.

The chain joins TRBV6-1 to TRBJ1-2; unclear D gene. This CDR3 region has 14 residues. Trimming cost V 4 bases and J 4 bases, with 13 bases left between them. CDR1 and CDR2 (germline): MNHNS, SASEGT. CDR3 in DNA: TGTGCCAGCAGTGGTTCGTGGGGAGGCTATGGCTACACCTTC. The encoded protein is CASSGSWGGYGYTF.

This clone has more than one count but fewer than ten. As DNA, the CDR3 is TGCGCCAGCAGCTTGGGGATACAAACAGGGCTGAACACTGAAGCTTTCTTT. Translated: CASSLGIQTGLNTEAFF. V gene TRBV5-1 combines with J gene TRBJ1-1; D might be TRBD1 (6 bases). The CDR3 extends over 17 amino acids. Per germline, CDR1 SGHRS and CDR2 YFSETQ. Trimming shortened V by 0 bases and J by 0 bases, and 15 bases separated the two germline ends.

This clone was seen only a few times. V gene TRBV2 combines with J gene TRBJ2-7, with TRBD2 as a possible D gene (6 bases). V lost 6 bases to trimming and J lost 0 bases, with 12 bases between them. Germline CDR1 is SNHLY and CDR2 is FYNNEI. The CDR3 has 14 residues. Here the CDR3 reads CASRTSGLSYEQYF. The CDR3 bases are TGTGCCAGCAGAACTTCGGGACTCTCCTACGAGCAGTACTTC.

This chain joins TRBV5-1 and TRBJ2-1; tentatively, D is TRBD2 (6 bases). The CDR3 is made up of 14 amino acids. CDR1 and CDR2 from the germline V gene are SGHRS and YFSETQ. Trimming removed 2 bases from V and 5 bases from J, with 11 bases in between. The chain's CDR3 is CASSFQGGNNEQFF. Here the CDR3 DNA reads TGCGCCAGCAGCTTCCAGGGAGGAAACAATGAGCAGTTCTTC.

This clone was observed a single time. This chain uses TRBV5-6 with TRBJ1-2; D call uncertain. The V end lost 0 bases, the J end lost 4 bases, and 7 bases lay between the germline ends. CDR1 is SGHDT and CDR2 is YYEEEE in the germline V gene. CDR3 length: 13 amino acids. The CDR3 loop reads CASSLVSFYGYTF. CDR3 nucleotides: TGTGCCAGCAGCTTGGTCTCTTTCTATGGCTACACCTTC.

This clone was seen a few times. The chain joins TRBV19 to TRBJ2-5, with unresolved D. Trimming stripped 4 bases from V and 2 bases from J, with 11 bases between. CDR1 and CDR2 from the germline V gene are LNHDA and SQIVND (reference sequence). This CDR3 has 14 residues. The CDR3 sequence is CASSKMGTQETQYF. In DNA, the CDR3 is TGTGCCAGTAGTAAAATGGGAACACAAGAGACCCAGTACTTC.

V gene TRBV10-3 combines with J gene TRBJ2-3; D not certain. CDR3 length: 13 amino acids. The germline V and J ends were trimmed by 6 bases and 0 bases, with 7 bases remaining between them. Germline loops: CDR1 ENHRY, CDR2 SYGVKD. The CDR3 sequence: CAISSRSTDTQYF. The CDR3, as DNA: TGTGCCATCAGCTCTAGGAGCACAGATACGCAGTATTTT.

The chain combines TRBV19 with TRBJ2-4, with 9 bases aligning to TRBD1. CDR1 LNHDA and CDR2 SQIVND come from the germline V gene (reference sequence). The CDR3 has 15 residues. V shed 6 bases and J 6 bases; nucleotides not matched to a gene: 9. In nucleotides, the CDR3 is TGTGCCAGTAGCCAAACAGGGGGCGTCGGAAACATTCAGTACTTC. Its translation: CASSQTGGVGNIQYF.

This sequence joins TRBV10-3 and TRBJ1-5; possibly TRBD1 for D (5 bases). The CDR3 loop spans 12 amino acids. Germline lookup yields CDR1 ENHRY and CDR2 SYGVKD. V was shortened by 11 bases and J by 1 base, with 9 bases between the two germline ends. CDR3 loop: CALRDSNQPQHF. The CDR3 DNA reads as TGTGCCCTCCGGGACAGCAATCAGCCCCAGCATTTT.

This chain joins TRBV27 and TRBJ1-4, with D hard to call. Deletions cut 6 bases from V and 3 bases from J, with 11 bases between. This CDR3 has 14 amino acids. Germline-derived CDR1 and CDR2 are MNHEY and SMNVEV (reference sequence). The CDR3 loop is CASSLTASNEKLFF. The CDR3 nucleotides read TGTGCCAGCAGCTTGACGGCTTCTAATGAAAAACTGTTTTTT.

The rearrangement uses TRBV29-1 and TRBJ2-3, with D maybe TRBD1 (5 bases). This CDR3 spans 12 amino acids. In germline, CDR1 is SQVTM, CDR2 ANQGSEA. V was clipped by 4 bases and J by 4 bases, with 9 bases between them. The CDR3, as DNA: TGCAGCGTTGGGGGCAGGGCAGATACGCAGTATTTT. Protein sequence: CSVGGRADTQYF.

The CDR3 spells CASSQDSSGSDIAKNIQYF. In nucleotides, the CDR3 is TGCGCCAGCAGCCAAGATTCTAGCGGGAGCGATATAGCCAAAAACATTCAGTACTTC. The chain combines TRBV4-3 with TRBJ2-4, with TRBD2 identical over 10 bases. The CDR3 covers 19 residues. Germline assignment: CDR1 LGHNA and CDR2 YSLEER. V gave up 0 bases and J gave up 0 bases; unmatched junction bases: 8.

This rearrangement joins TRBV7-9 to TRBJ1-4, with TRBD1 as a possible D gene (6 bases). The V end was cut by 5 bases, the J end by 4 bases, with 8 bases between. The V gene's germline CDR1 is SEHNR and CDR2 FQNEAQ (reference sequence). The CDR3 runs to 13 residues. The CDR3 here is CASSLGGNEKLFF. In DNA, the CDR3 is TGTGCCAGCAGCCTAGGGGGTAATGAAAAACTGTTTTTT.

This CDR3 is CASSLQANTEAFF. Here the CDR3 DNA reads TGTGCCAGCAGCCTACAGGCGAACACTGAAGCTTTCTTT. The genes are TRBV6-5 and TRBJ1-1; a possible D gene is TRBD1 (5 bases). V lost 6 bases to trimming and J lost 1 base, with 9 bases between them. Germline values: CDR1 MNHEY, CDR2 SVGAGI. This CDR3 has 13 amino acids.